The 4 T cell receptor beta chains listed next were all sequenced from one sample in a study of blood T cell repertoires in COVID-19. Generated by immunoSEQ multiplex PCR, the TCRdb table keeps only in-frame clones and is missing some. Of about 45,000 clones in the sample, nearly 85% are singletons; the top ten hold approximately 8%. Sequencing was performed on peripheral blood. The source is a man older than 75 in a cohort sampled during active COVID-19.

This sequence joins TRBV12-3 or TRBV12-4 and TRBJ1-2; no definite D call. This CDR3 region has 13 residues. Trimming took 6 bases from V and 6 from J, leaving 14 bases between them. The CDR3 coding sequence is TGTGCCAGCAGCTCCTCGGGGTTCGATGGCTACACCTTC. Its protein is CASSSSGFDGYTF.

The J gene is TRBJ2-7, the V gene TRBV18, with 7 bases identical to TRBD2. This CDR3 has 13 amino acids. V lost 3 bases, J lost 7 bases, and 6 bases stayed unmatched. Germline V CDR1 and CDR2: KGHSH, LQKENI. Written as DNA, the CDR3 is TGTGCCAGCTCACCTCTTTTGCGGGGGGAGCAGTACTTC. It specifies CASSPLLRGEQYF. The full variable domain, rest sourced from reference TRBV18 and TRBJ2-7, is NAGVMQNPRHLVRRRGQEARLRCSPMKGHSHVYWYRQLPEEGLKFMVYLQKENIIDESGMPKERFSAEFPKEGPSILRIQQVVRGDSAAYFCASSPLLRGEQYFGPGTRLTVT.

In DNA form, the CDR3 reads TGTGCCAGCAGCGCAAGCCCTTCTAGCGGGAGTGTTCAAGAGACCCAGTACTTC. Amino acid sequence: CASSASPSSGSVQETQYF. V and J are TRBV9 and TRBJ2-5; 10 positions agree with TRBD2. Germline loops: CDR1 SGDLS, CDR2 YYNGEE. This CDR3 region has 18 residues. V gave up 3 bases and J gave up 2 bases; unmatched junction bases: 13. The full variable domain, rest sourced from reference TRBV9 and TRBJ2-5, is DSGVTQTPKHLITATGQRVTLRCSPRSGDLSVYWYQQSLDQGLQFLIQYYNGEERAKGNILERFSAQQFPDLHSELNLSSLELGDSALYFCASSASPSSGSVQETQYFGPGTRLLVL.

This clone turned up a few times. This chain links TRBV7-2 with TRBJ1-1; no clear D. The germline CDR1 and CDR2 sequences are SGHTA and FQGNSA. Trimming removed 4 bases from V and 5 bases from J, with 14 bases in between. There are 14 residues in the CDR3. The CDR3 coding sequence is TGTGCCAGCAGCTCGTACGGGGTCAAGACTGAAGCTTTCTTT. Its translation: CASSSYGVKTEAFF.